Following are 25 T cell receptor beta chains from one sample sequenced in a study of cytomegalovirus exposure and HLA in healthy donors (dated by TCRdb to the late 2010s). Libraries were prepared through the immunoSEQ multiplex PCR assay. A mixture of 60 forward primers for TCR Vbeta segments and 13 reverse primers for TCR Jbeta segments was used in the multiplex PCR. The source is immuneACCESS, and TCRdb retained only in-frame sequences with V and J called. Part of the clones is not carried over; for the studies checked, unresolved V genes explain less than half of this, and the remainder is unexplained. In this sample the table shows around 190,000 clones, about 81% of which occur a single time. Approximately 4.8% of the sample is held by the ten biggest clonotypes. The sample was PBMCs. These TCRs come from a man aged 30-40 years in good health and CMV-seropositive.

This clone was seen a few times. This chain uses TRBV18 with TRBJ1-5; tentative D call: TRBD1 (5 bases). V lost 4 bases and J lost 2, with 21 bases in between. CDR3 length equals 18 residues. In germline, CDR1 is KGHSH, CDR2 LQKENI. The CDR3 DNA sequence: TGTGCCAGCTCACGAATCCACCCCCGCCAGGGTGGCAATCAGCCCCAGCATTTT. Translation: CASSRIHPRQGGNQPQHF.

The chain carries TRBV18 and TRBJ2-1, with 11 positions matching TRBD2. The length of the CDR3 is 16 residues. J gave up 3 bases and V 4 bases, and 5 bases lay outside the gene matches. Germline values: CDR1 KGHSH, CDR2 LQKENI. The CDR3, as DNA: TGTGCCAGCTCACTCCCCGGGACTAGCGGCTACAATGAGCAGTTCTTC. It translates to CASSLPGTSGYNEQFF.

CDR3 DNA: TGTGCCAGCCTCCGGGACAGGGGGAACGAGCAGTACTTC. Protein sequence: CASLRDRGNEQYF. V usage is TRBV2 and J usage is TRBJ2-7; 11 nucleotides align to TRBD1. With 8 bases clipped from V and 5 bases from J, the junction kept 5 bases outside the gene matches. Germline CDR1 is SNHLY and CDR2 is FYNNEI. This CDR3 is built from 13 residues.

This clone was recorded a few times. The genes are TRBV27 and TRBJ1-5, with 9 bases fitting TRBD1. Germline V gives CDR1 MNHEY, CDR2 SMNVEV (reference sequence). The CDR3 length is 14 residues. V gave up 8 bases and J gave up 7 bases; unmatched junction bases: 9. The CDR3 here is CASGNTGGSQPQHF. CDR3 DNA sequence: TGTGCCAGCGGAAATACAGGGGGCTCACAGCCCCAGCATTTT.

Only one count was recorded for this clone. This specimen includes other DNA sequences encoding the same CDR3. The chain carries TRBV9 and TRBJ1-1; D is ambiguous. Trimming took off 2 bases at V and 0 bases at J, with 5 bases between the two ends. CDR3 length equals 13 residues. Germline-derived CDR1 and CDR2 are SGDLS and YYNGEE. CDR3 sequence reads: CASSVLMNTEAFF. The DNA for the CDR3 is TGTGCCAGCAGCGTTCTAATGAACACTGAAGCTTTCTTT.

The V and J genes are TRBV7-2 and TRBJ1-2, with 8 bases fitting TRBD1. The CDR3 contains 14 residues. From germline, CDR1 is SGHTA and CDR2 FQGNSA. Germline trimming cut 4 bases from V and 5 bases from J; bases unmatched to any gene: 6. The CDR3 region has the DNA TGTGCCAGCAGCTCCCAGGGGGCAATGTATGGCTACACCTTC. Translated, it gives CASSSQGAMYGYTF.

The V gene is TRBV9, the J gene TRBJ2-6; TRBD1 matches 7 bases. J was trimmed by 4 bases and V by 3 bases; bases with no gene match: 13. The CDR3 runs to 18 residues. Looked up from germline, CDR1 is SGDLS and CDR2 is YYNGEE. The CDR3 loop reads CASSERQGRRAGANVLTF. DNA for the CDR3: TGTGCCAGCAGCGAGAGACAGGGAAGGCGGGCGGGGGCCAACGTCCTGACTTTC.

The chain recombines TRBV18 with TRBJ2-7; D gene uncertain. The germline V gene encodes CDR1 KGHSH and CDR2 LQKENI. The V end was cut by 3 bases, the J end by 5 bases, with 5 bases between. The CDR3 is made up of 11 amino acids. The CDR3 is CASSPSDEQYF. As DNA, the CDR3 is TGTGCCAGCTCACCCTCGGACGAGCAGTACTTC.

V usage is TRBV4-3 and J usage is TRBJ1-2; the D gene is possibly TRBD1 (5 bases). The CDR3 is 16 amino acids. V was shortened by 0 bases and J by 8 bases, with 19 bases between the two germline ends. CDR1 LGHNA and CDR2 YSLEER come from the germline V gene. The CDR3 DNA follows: TGCGCCAGCAGCCAAGATCGAACAACAGGCCCGGTCGGCTACACCTTC. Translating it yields CASSQDRTTGPVGYTF.

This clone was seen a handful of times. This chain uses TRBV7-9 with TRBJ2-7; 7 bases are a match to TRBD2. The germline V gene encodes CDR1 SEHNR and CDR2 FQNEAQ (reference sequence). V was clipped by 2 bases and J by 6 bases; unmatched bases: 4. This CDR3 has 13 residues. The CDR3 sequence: CASSLRERGEQYF. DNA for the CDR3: TGTGCCAGCAGCTTACGGGAGCGGGGCGAGCAGTACTTC.

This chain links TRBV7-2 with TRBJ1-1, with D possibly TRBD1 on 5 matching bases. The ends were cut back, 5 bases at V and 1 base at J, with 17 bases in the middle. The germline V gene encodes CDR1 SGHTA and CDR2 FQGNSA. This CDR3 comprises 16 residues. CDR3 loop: CASSHSSGGKNTEAFF. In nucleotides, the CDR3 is TGTGCCAGCAGCCATTCTTCGGGGGGGAAGAACACTGAAGCTTTCTTT.

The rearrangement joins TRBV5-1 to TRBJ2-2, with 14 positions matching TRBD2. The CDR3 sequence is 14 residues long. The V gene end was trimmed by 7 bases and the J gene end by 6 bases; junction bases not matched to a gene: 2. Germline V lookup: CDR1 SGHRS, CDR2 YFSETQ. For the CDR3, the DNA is TGCGCCAGCTGGGGACTAGCGGGAGCCGGGGAGCTGTTTTTT. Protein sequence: CASWGLAGAGELFF.

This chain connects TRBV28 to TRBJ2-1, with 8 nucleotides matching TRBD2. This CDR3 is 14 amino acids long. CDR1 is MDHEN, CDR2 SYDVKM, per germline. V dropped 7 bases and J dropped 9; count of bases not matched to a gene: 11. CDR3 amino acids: CASTTGTRGGEQFF. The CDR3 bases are TGTGCCAGCACCACCGGGACTAGAGGAGGTGAGCAGTTCTTC.

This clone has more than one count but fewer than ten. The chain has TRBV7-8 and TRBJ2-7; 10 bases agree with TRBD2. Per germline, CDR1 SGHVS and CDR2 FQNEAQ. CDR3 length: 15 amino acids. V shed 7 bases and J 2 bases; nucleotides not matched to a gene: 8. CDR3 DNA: TGTGCCAGCACCCATGGGACTAGCGTGACCTACGAGCAGTACTTC. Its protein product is CASTHGTSVTYEQYF.

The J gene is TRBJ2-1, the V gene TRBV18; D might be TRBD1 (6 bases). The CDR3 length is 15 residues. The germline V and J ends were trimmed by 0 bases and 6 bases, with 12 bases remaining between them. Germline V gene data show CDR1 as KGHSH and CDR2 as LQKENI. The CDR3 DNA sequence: TGTGCCAGCTCACCACCCTCGGGACAAGGCAATGAGCAGTTCTTC. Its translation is CASSPPSGQGNEQFF.

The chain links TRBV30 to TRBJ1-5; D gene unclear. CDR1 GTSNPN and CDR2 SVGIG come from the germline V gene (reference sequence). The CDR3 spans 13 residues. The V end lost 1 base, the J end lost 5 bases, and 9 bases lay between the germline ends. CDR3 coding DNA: TGTGCCTGGAGTGCCCACTTAGATCAGCCCCAGCATTTT. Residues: CAWSAHLDQPQHF. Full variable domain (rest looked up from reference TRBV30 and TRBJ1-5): SQTIHQWPATLVQPVGSPLSLECTVEGTSNPNLYWYRQAAGRGLQLLFYSVGIGQISSEVPQNLSASRPQDRQFILSSKKLLLSDSGFYLCAWSAHLDQPQHFGDGTRLSIL.

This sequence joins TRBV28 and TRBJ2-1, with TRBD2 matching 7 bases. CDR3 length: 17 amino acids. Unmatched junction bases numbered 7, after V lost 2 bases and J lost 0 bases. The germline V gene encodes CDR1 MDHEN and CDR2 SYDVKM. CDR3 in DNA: TGTGCCAGCAGTTTACCCGCGGGAGCGGGCTCCTACAATGAGCAGTTCTTC. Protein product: CASSLPAGAGSYNEQFF.

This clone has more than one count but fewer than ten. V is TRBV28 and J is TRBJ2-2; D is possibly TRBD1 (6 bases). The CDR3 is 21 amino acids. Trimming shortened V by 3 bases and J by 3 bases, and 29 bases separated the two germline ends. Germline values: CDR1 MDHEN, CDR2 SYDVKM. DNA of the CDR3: TGTGCCAGCAGTTTTTTCCTATCGTTTTCCTTAGACAGGAAGGACACCGGGGAGCTGTTTTTT. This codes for CASSFFLSFSLDRKDTGELFF.

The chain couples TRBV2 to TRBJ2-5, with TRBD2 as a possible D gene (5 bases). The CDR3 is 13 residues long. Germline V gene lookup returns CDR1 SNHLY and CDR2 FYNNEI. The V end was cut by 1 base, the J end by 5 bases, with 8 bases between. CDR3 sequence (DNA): TGTGCCAGCAGTGAAGTGGGCGGGGAGACCCAGTACTTC. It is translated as CASSEVGGETQYF.

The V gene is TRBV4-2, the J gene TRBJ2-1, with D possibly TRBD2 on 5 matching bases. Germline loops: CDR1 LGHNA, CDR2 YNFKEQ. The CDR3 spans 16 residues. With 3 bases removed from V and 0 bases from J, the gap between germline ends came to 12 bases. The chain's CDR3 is CASSQEAASSYNEQFF. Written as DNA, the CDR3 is TGTGCCAGCAGCCAGGAAGCGGCAAGCTCCTACAATGAGCAGTTCTTC.

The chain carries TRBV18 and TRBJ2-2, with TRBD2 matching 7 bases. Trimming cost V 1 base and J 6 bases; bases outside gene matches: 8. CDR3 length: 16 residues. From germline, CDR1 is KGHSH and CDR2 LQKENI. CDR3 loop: CASSPQRTSGAGELFF. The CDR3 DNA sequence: TGTGCCAGCTCACCACAACGGACTAGTGGCGCCGGGGAGCTGTTTTTT.

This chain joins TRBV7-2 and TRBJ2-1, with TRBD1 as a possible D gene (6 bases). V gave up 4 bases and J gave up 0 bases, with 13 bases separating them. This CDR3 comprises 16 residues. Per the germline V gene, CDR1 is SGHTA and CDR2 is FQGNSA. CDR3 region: CASSSSLGGSYNEQFF. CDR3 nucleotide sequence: TGTGCCAGCAGCTCGAGTTTAGGGGGCTCCTACAATGAGCAGTTCTTC. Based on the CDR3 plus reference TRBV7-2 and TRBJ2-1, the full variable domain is GAGVSQSPSNKVTEKGKDVELRCDPISGHTALYWYRQSLGQGLEFLIYFQGNSAPDKSGLPSDRFSAERTGGSVSTLTIQRTQQEDSAVYLCASSSSLGGSYNEQFFGPGTRLTVL.

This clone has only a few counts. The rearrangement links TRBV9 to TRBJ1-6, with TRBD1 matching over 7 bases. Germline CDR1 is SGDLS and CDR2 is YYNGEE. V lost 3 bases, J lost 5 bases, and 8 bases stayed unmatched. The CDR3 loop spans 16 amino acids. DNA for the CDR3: TGTGCCAGCAGCGGACCTGAGGGGGCCGATAATTCACCCCTCCACTTT. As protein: CASSGPEGADNSPLHF.

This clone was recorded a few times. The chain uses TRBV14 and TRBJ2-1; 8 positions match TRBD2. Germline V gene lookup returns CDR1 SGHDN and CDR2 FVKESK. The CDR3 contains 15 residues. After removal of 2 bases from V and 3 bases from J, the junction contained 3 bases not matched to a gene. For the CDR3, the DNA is TGTGCCAGCAGCCAAACTAGCGGCGACTACAATGAGCAGTTCTTC. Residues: CASSQTSGDYNEQFF.

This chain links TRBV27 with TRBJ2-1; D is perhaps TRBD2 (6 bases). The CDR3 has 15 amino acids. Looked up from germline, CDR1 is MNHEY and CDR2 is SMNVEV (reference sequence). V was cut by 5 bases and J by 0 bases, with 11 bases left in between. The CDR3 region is CASSIDGSSYNEQFF. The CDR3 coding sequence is TGTGCCAGCAGTATCGACGGGAGCTCCTACAATGAGCAGTTCTTC.